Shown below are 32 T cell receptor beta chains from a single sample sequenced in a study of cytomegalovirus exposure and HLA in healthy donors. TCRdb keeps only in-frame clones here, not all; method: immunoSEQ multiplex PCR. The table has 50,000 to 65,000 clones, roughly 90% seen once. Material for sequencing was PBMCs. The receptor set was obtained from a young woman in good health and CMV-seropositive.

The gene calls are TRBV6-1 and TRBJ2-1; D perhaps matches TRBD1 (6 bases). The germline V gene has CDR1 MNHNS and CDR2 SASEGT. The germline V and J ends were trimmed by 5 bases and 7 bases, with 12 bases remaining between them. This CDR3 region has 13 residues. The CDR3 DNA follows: TGTGCCAGCAGTTTACCAGGGGCTAATGAGCAGTTCTTC. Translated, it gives CASSLPGANEQFF.

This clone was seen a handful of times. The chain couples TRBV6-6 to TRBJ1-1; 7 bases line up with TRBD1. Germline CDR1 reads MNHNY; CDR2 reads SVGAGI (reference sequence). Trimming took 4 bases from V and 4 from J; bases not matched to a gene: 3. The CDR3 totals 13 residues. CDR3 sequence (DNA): TGTGCCAGCAGTTTAGGGACAGCCACTGAAGCTTTCTTT. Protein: CASSLGTATEAFF.

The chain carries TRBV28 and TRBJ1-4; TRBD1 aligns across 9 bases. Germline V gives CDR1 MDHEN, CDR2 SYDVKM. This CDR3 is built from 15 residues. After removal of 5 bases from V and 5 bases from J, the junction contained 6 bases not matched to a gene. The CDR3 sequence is CASSPTGTGNEKLFF. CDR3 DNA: TGTGCCAGCAGTCCGACCGGGACAGGGAATGAAAAACTGTTTTTT.

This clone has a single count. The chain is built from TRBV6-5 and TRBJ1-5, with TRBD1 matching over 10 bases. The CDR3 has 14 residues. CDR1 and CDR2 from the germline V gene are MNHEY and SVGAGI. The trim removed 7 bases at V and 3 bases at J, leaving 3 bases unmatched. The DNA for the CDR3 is TGTGCCAGCATGACAGGGGGCTTCAATCAGCCCCAGCATTTT. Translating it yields CASMTGGFNQPQHF.

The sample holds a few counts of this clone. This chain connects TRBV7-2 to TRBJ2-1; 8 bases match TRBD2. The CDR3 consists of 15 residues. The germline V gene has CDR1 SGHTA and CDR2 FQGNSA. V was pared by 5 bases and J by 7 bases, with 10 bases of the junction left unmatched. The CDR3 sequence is CASSMGLGTENEQFF. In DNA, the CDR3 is TGTGCCAGCAGCATGGGACTAGGAACTGAGAATGAGCAGTTCTTC.

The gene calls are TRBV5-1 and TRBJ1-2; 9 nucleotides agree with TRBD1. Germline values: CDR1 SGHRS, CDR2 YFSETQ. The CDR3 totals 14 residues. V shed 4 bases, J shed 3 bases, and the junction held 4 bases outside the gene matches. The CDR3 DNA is TGCGCCAGCAGCGGGGGACAGGGCCACTATGGCTACACCTTC. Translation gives CASSGGQGHYGYTF.

The CDR3: CASSSRLGQGDGSYEQYF. The CDR3 DNA sequence: TGTGCCAGCAGTTCCCGCCTCGGACAGGGAGACGGATCCTACGAGCAGTACTTC. J is TRBJ2-7 and V is TRBV28, with 8 bases lining up with TRBD1. The CDR3 has 18 residues. V gave up 4 bases and J gave up 1 base; unmatched junction bases: 15. Germline CDR1 and CDR2: MDHEN and SYDVKM.

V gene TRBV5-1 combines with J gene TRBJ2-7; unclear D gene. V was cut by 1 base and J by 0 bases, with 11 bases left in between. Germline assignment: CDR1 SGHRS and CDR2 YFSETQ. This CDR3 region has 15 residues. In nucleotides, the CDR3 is TGCGCCAGCAGCTTGAGTCGGTGGAGCTCCTACGAGCAGTACTTC. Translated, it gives CASSLSRWSSYEQYF.

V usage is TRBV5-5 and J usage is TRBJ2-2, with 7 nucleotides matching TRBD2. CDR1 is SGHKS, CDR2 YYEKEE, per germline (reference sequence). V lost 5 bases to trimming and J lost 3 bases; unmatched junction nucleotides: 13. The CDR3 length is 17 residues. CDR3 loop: CASSQIGGVSDTGELFF. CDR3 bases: TGTGCCAGCAGTCAAATTGGGGGGGTGTCGGACACCGGGGAGCTGTTTTTT.

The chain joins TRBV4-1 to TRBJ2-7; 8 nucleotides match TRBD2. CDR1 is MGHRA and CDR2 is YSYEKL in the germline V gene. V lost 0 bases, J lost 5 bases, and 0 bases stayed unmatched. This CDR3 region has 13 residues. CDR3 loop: CASSQEAGDEQYF. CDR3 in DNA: TGCGCCAGCAGCCAAGAAGCGGGGGACGAGCAGTACTTC.

The CDR3 region is CASTGTVNSYEQYF. The CDR3 DNA sequence: TGTGCCAGCACCGGGACAGTCAACTCCTACGAGCAGTACTTC. The chain is built from TRBV2 and TRBJ2-7; 7 bases agree with TRBD1. This CDR3 is 14 amino acids long. CDR1 and CDR2 (germline): SNHLY, FYNNEI. V lost 7 bases to trimming and J lost 0 bases; unmatched junction nucleotides: 6.

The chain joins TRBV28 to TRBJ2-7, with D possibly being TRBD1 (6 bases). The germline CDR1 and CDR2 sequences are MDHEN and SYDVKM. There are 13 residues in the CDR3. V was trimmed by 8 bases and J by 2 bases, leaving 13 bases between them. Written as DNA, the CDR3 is TGTGCCAGCGGGACATCCCGGCCCTACGAGCAGTACTTC. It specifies CASGTSRPYEQYF.

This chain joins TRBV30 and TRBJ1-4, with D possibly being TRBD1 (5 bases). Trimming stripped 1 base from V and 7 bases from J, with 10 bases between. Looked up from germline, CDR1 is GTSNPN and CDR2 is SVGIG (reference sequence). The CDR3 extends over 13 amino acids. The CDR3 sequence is CAWSGDSSEKLFF. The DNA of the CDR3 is TGTGCCTGGAGTGGCGACAGTAGTGAAAAACTGTTTTTT.

This chain's CDR3 is CASKPLGSTYEQFF. The CDR3 bases are TGTGCCAGCAAGCCCTTGGGGAGTACCTATGAGCAGTTCTTC. The chain couples TRBV6-5 to TRBJ2-1, with a possible D match to TRBD2 (5 bases). Between the trimmed V and J ends, which lost 7 bases and 8 bases, there was a span of 18 bases. CDR3 length: 14 residues. Germline-derived CDR1 and CDR2 are MNHEY and SVGAGI.

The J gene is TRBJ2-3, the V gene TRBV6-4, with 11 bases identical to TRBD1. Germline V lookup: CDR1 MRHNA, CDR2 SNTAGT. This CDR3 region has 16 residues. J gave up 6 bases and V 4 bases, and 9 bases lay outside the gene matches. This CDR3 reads CASSADPGQGGDTQYF. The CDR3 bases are TGTGCCAGCAGTGCCGATCCGGGACAGGGGGGTGATACGCAGTATTTT.

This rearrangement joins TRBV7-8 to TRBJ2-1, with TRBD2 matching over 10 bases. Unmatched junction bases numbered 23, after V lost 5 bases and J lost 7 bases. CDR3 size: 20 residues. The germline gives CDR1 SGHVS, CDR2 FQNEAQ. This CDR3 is CASSLRGGDSSGGLRNEQFF. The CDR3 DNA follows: TGTGCCAGCAGCCTGAGGGGCGGGGATTCTAGCGGGGGCCTCAGGAATGAGCAGTTCTTC.

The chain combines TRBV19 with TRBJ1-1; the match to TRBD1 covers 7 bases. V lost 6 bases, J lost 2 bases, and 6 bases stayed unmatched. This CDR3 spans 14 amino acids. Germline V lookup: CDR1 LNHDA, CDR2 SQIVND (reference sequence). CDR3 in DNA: TGTGCCAGTAGGACCGGGACAGATAACACTGAAGCTTTCTTT. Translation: CASRTGTDNTEAFF.

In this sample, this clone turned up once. CDR3 nucleotides: TGTGCCAGCAGCGCCCCGGGACAGGGCGATGAAAAACTGTTTTTT. It codes for CASSAPGQGDEKLFF. The chain couples TRBV6-1 to TRBJ1-4, with 9 bases identical to TRBD1. V shed 6 bases and J 6 bases; nucleotides not matched to a gene: 8. This CDR3 has 15 amino acids. Germline CDR1 MNHNS, CDR2 SASEGT.

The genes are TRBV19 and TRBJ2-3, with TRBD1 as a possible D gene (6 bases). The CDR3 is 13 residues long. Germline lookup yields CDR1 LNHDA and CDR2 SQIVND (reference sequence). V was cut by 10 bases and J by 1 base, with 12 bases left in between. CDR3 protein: CATRGGGTDTQYF. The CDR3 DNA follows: TGTGCCACCAGGGGTGGGGGCACAGATACGCAGTATTTT. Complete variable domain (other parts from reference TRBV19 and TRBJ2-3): DGGITQSPKYLFRKEGQNVTLSCEQNLNHDAMYWYRQDPGQGLRLIYYSQIVNDFQKGDIAEGYSVSREKKESFPLTVTSAQKNPTAFYLCATRGGGTDTQYFGPGTRLTVL.

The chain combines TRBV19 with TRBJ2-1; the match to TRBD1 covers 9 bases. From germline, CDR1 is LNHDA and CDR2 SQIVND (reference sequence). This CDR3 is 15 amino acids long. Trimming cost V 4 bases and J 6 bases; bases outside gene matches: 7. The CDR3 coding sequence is TGTGCCAGTAGTAATCGGGACAGGGCGGTCAATGAGCAGTTCTTC. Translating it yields CASSNRDRAVNEQFF.

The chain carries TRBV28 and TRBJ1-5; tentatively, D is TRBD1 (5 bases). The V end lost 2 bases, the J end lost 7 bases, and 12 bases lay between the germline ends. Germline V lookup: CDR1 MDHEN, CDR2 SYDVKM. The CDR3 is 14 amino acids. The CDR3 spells CASSLPTGPQPQHF. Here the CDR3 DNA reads TGTGCCAGCAGTTTACCCACAGGCCCACAGCCCCAGCATTTT.

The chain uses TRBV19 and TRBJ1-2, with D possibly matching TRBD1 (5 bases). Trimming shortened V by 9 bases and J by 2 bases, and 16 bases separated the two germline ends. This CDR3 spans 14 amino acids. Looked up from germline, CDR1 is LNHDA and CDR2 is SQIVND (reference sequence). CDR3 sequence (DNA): TGTGCCAGCCACCGGGAGGGACTCAACTATGGCTACACCTTC. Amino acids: CASHREGLNYGYTF.

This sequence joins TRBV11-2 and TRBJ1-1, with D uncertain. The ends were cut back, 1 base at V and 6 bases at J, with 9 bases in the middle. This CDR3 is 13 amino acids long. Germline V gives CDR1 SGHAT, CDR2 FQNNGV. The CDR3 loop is CASSLAEGAEAFF. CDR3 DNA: TGTGCCAGCAGCTTAGCGGAGGGAGCTGAAGCTTTCTTT.

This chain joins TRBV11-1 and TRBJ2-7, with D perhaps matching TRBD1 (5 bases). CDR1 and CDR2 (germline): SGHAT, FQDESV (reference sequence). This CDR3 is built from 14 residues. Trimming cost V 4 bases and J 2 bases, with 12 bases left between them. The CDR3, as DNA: TGTGCCAGCAGCTCAACTGGACATCCCTACGAGCAGTACTTC. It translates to CASSSTGHPYEQYF.

CDR3 amino acids: CASSQGVQPQHF. The CDR3 nucleotides read TGTGCCAGCTCGCAGGGTGTTCAGCCCCAGCATTTT. This rearrangement joins TRBV18 to TRBJ1-5, with D possibly matching TRBD1 (5 bases). With 6 bases removed from V and 6 bases from J, the gap between germline ends came to 9 bases. CDR3 length equals 12 residues. The germline gives CDR1 KGHSH, CDR2 LQKENI.

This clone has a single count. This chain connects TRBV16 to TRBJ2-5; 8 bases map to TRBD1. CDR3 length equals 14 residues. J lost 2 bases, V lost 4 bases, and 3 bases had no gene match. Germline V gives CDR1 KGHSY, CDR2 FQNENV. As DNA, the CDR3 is TGTGCCAGCAGCCCCCGGGACAGGCAAGAGACCCAGTACTTC. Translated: CASSPRDRQETQYF.

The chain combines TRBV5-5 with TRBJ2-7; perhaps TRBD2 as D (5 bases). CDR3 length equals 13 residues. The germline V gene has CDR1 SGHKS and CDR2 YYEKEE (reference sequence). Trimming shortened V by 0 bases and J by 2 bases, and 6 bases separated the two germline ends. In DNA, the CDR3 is TGTGCCAGCAGCTTGGGGCGGGCCTACGAGCAGTACTTC. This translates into CASSLGRAYEQYF.

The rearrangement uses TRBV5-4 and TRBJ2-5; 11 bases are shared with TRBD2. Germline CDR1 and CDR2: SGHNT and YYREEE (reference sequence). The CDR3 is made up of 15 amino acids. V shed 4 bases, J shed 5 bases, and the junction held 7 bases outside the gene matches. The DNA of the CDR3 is TGTGCCAGCAGCCCGACTAGCGGGGAGTGGGAGACCCAGTACTTC. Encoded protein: CASSPTSGEWETQYF.

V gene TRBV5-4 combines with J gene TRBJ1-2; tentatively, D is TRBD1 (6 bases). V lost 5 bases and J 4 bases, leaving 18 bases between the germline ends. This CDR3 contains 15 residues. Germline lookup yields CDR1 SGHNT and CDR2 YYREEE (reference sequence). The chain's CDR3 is CASSDPGQRSYGYTF. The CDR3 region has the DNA TGTGCCAGCAGTGATCCTGGACAGCGATCCTATGGCTACACCTTC. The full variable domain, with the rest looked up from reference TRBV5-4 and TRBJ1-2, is ETGVTQSPTHLIKTRGQQVTLRCSSQSGHNTVSWYQQALGQGPQFIFQYYREEENGRGNFPPRFSGLQFPNYSSELNVNALELDDSALYLCASSDPGQRSYGYTFGSGTRLTVV.

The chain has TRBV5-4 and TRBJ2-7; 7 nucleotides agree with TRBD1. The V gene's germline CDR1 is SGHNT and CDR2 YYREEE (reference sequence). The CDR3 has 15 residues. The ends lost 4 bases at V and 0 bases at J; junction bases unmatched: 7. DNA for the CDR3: TGTGCCAGCAGCATCGGGACAGCAAGCTCCTACGAGCAGTACTTC. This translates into CASSIGTASSYEQYF.

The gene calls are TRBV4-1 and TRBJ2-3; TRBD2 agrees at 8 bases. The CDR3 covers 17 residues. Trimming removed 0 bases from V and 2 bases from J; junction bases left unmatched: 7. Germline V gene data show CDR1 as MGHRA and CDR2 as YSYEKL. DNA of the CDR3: TGCGCCAGCAGCCAAGATCTGGCGGGGGGCCCCACAGATACGCAGTATTTT. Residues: CASSQDLAGGPTDTQYF.

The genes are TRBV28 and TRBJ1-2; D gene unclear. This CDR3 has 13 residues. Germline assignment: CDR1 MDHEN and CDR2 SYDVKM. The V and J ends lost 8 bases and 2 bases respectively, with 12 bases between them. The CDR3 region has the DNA TGTGCCAGCTGGATCAGAGGAAACTATGGCTACACCTTC. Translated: CASWIRGNYGYTF.